This TCR beta chain was sequenced in a study of T cell repertoires in cytomegalovirus infection. Whole-study context: Carrying CMV and the relevant HLA type showed in public TCR beta signatures.

TCRdb passed the reads through MiXCR, listing each CDR3 protein once. Among around 290,000 distinct CDR3 sequences, roughly 23% were seen once, and the ten largest hold about 15%. Details on this clonotype: The antigen is undetermined.

Study findings and constraints: Identification of carriers of CMV plus the relevant HLA was achieved through cumulative public TCR beta family frequency. Within the response measured ex vivo, HLA-C-restricted CMV-specific TCR beta clonotypes were dominant.

The V and J ends lost 5 bases and 3 bases, in that order; junction bases with no gene match: 7. In germline, CDR1 is MDHEN, CDR2 SYDVKM. CDR3 length: 15 residues. The chain combines TRBV28 with TRBJ2-7; 10 nucleotides agree with TRBD2. The source material was PBMCs. The source is a human donor in good health (CMV status not recorded). Some clones in this sample may be carry-over from other donors' samples. CDR3 in amino acids: CASSRTSGSYYEQYF. The CDR3 bases are TGTGCCAGCAGTCGGACTAGCGGTAGCTACTACGAGCAGTACTTC.